The next 18 T cell receptor beta chains were all read from a single sample in a study of blood T cells in healthy people across ages. The authors ran a second PCR of 7 to 11 cycles using a sample-barcoded 5' primer and a J-beta primer mix. One entry per CDR3 protein, called by TCRdb with MiXCR from the 5' RACE reads. The repertoire includes more than 800,000 distinct CDR3 sequences, 29% of them detected once, and 15% to 20% sits in the top ten. The sample consisted of blood. Source of these receptors: a woman of 80 years or more in good health.

This clonotype was seen a few times. V and J are TRBV18 and TRBJ2-5; D ambiguous. The CDR3 has 15 residues. Germline V gene sequence: CDR1 KGHSH, CDR2 LQKENI. V lost 6 bases and J 1 base, leaving 15 bases between the germline ends. CDR3 sequence (DNA): TGTGCCAGCTCGCGAAACAAGGGAAGCCAAGAGACCCAGTACTTC. Translation: CASSRNKGSQETQYF.

This clonotype was counted a few times. The rearrangement uses TRBV6-1 and TRBJ1-5; D might be TRBD1 (5 bases). The CDR3 is 17 amino acids. Trimming pared 1 base from V and 1 base from J, leaving 14 bases between. CDR1 and CDR2 (germline): MNHNS, SASEGT. CDR3: CASSEVASWGSNQPQHF. The CDR3 DNA reads as TGTGCCAGCAGTGAAGTGGCCAGCTGGGGGAGCAATCAGCCCCAGCATTTT.

This clonotype was detected only a few times. V is TRBV7-2 and J is TRBJ2-3; maybe TRBD1 (5 bases). The V end was cut by 1 base, the J end by 2 bases, with 10 bases between. The germline V gene has CDR1 SGHTA and CDR2 FQGNSA. The CDR3 is made up of 15 amino acids. The CDR3 bases are TGTGCCAGCAGCTTAGAGTTAGGGGACACAGATACGCAGTATTTT. As protein: CASSLELGDTDTQYF.

This clonotype was detected many times. V and J are TRBV5-6 and TRBJ2-3; 7 bases fit TRBD1. Germline CDR1 SGHDT, CDR2 YYEEEE. With V trimmed by 4 bases and J by 6 bases, 8 bases remained unmatched. This CDR3 comprises 14 residues. This chain's CDR3 is CASSAQTGADTQYF. In DNA form, the CDR3 reads TGTGCCAGCAGCGCACAAACAGGGGCGGATACGCAGTATTTT.

This clonotype was counted ten times or more. This sequence joins TRBV24-1 and TRBJ2-3, with D perhaps being TRBD1 or TRBD2 (6 bases each). This CDR3 region has 18 residues. The ends were cut back, 3 bases at V and 2 bases at J, with 20 bases in the middle. Germline V gives CDR1 KGHDR, CDR2 SFDVKD. CDR3 sequence (DNA): TGTGCCACCAGTGATAGAGGGCTCAAAGGGGGGTACACAGATACGCAGTATTTT. This sequence encodes CATSDRGLKGGYTDTQYF.

For this clonotype: A read error may be the cause here, since a much bigger clone is one base away. The chain is built from TRBV12-3 or TRBV12-4 and TRBJ1-2; tentatively, D is TRBD1 (5 bases). The CDR3 spans 13 residues. CDR3 region: CASSLNGAFGHTF. In DNA, the CDR3 is TGTGCCAGCAGTTTAAATGGGGCCTTTGGCCACACCTTC.

This clonotype was picked up many times. The rearrangement uses TRBV3-1 and TRBJ2-7; D perhaps matches TRBD2 (6 bases). Germline CDR1 is LGHDT and CDR2 is YNNKEL (reference sequence). The CDR3 contains 11 residues. Trimming pared 6 bases from V and 4 bases from J, leaving 7 bases between. CDR3 amino acids: CASRGGYEQYF. The CDR3 coding sequence is TGTGCCAGCAGGGGGGGATACGAGCAGTACTTC.

Ten or more counts support this clonotype. In DNA form, the CDR3 reads TGTGCCAGCACCCCCGACGGTGGAGCGGGCACGCAGTATTTT. Translated: CASTPDGGAGTQYF. This rearrangement joins TRBV9 to TRBJ2-3, with a tentative D call TRBD2 (6 bases). The V gene's germline CDR1 is SGDLS and CDR2 YYNGEE. The germline V and J ends were trimmed by 6 bases and 9 bases, with 20 bases remaining between them. This CDR3 is built from 14 residues.

In this sample, this clonotype turned up many times. The chain carries TRBV7-8 and TRBJ2-5, with TRBD2 matching 9 bases. The CDR3 totals 16 residues. CDR1 and CDR2 (germline): SGHVS, FQNEAQ. V shed 1 base and J 5 bases; nucleotides not matched to a gene: 8. The CDR3 nucleotides read TGTGCCAGCAGCTTAGAGAGCGGGGGGCCGGGGGAGACCCAGTACTTC. Amino acid sequence: CASSLESGGPGETQYF.

The V gene is TRBV10-1, the J gene TRBJ1-2; D call uncertain. Looked up from germline, CDR1 is WNHNN and CDR2 is SYGVQD (reference sequence). Trimming took off 6 bases at V and 2 bases at J, with 10 bases between the two ends. There are 13 residues in the CDR3. In DNA, the CDR3 is TGCGCCAGCAGGCTCAGAGAAAACTATGGCTACACCTTC. Amino acid sequence: CASRLRENYGYTF.

There are a few counts of this clonotype. The chain combines TRBV7-9 with TRBJ1-6; a possible D gene is TRBD1 (5 bases). The CDR3 spans 18 residues. The ends were cut back, 4 bases at V and 8 bases at J, with 24 bases in the middle. Germline loops: CDR1 SEHNR, CDR2 FQNEAQ (reference sequence). CDR3 coding DNA: TGTGCCAGCAGCTACCGGGGCCCGTGGGGAAATAAAGATTCACCCCTCCACTTT. Amino acid sequence: CASSYRGPWGNKDSPLHF.

This chain links TRBV20-1 with TRBJ2-2, with 13 bases fitting TRBD2. The CDR3 runs 18 residues. CDR1 and CDR2 from the germline V gene are DFQATT and SNEGSKA (reference sequence). V gave up 6 bases and J gave up 0 bases; unmatched junction bases: 10. CDR3 region: CSAGPGLAGLANTGELFF. CDR3 DNA sequence: TGCAGTGCGGGACCGGGACTAGCGGGGCTGGCGAACACCGGGGAGCTGTTTTTT.

In regard to this clonotype: A read error is possible here, since a much larger clone lies one base away. The V call is TRBV7-7, the J call TRBJ2-5; no firm D call. Germline CDR1 SSHAT, CDR2 FNYEAQ (reference sequence). This CDR3 has 10 amino acids. The CDR3 sequence: CASHSVGQYF. In DNA, the CDR3 is TGTGCTAGCCATTCGGTGGGGCAGTACTTC.

In this sample, this clonotype turned up a few times. The chain uses TRBV11-3 and TRBJ1-6; D remains unclear. The CDR3 has 14 amino acids. Trimming removed 5 bases at V and 14 bases at J, with 19 bases between. Germline lookup yields CDR1 SGHNT and CDR2 YENEEA. The CDR3 here is CASSVSTPIPTLHF. CDR3 in DNA: TGTGCCAGCAGCGTATCTACCCCAATTCCAACCCTCCACTTT.

This clonotype showed up just once. At one end the junction does not follow the germline gene, possibly because of a read error. The gene calls are TRBV12-3 or TRBV12-4 and TRBJ2-3; 10 nucleotides agree with TRBD2. CDR3 length: 15 amino acids. The CDR3 DNA follows: TGTGCCAGCAGCTATAGCGGGGGGAGAACAGATACGGAGTATTTT. It codes for CASSYSGGRTDTEYF.

Concerning this clonotype: A clone one base away is much larger, so this may be a read error. The chain uses TRBV20-1 and TRBJ2-4; 8 nucleotides align to TRBD1. Germline lookup yields CDR1 DFQATT and CDR2 SNEGSKA (reference sequence). CDR3 length: 16 residues. Unmatched junction bases numbered 19, after V lost 2 bases and J lost 13 bases. This CDR3 is CSARIWAGGKQEIQYF. For the CDR3, the DNA is TGCAGTGCTAGAATCTGGGCAGGGGGCAAGCAAGAGATCCAGTACTTC.

In its sample, this clonotype was seen many times. V usage is TRBV12-3 or TRBV12-4 and J usage is TRBJ2-5; 7 bases are a match to TRBD1. This CDR3 is 15 amino acids long. The junction had 7 bases not matched to a gene; V was cut back by 2 bases and J by 4 bases. The CDR3 reads CASSLRDSLIETQYF. The CDR3 bases are TGTGCCAGCAGTTTAAGGGACAGTTTAATAGAGACCCAGTACTTC.

This clonotype was seen ten or more times. This rearrangement joins TRBV20-1 to TRBJ2-1; tentative D call: TRBD2 (7 bases). Looked up from germline, CDR1 is DFQATT and CDR2 is SNEGSKA (reference sequence). The CDR3 spans 21 residues. The germline V and J ends were trimmed by 6 bases and 0 bases, with 33 bases remaining between them. Written as DNA, the CDR3 is TGCAGTGCCAAGACGGGGGGCGGGGGAATGCGAGGGCCTTCCTCCTACAATGAGCAGTTCTTC. It is translated as CSAKTGGGGMRGPSSYNEQFF.